This paragraph reports one T cell receptor (beta chain). The antigen is unknown. V was clipped by 2 bases and J by 6 bases, with 11 bases between them. This CDR3 is 14 amino acids long. Germline CDR1 is SGHTA and CDR2 is FQGNSA. This sample is part of a study of T cell responses to AZD1222 COVID-19 vaccine. Study results and caveats: Repertoire collection took place solely once the T cell response had peaked. In the spike-specific TCR repertoire, nearly half reportedly target unmutated variant regions. Clonal diversity was possibly underestimated, and the donors were mostly white British, with more females.

Clones were read by immunoSEQ multiplex PCR, and TCRdb kept only the in-frame ones, dropping some. The top ten clones hold approximately 9% of a sample with around 99,000 clones, 91% of them seen once. V gene TRBV7-2 combines with J gene TRBJ2-1; D call uncertain. The specimen comprised peripheral blood, sampled 28 days after the second AZD1222 dose. The source is an adult who received the AZD1222 COVID-19 vaccine. CDR3 protein: CASSLTDIFNEQFF. CDR3 coding DNA: TGTGCCAGCAGCTTAACCGACATTTTCAATGAGCAGTTCTTC.